The 14 T cell receptor beta chains below were found in one sample sequenced in a study of CD8+ T cells in alopecia areata. cDNA reverse transcribed from extracted RNA served as the sequencing template. Sequencing used immunoSEQ multiplex PCR; TCRdb keeps in-frame clones, though not all of them. In the table there are roughly 140,000 clones, about four fifths of which are singletons. Treatment meaning: oral pan-JAK inhibitor, 5-10 mg twice daily. Sample: CD8+ T cells sorted from blood, taken at week 4, from a patient treated with tofacitinib. Receptor source: a human donor with alopecia areata.

The chain employs TRBV5-6 and TRBJ2-4; 10 bases align to TRBD1. Germline loops: CDR1 SGHDT, CDR2 YYEEEE. V was clipped by 4 bases and J by 3 bases; unmatched bases: 10. CDR3 length: 17 residues. The CDR3, as DNA: TGTGCCAGCAGCCCGGGACAGGGGAATTTCTTCAAAAACATTCAGTACTTC. Its translation is CASSPGQGNFFKNIQYF.

V and J are TRBV4-3 and TRBJ2-1; TRBD2 aligns across 9 bases. This CDR3 comprises 16 residues. Trimming at V came to 1 base and at J to 2 bases, leaving 3 bases not matched to a gene. Germline CDR1 LGHNA, CDR2 YSLEER. In DNA, the CDR3 is TGCGCCAGCAGCCAAGTAGGCGGGGGGGCCTACAATGAGCAGTTCTTC. Encoded protein: CASSQVGGGAYNEQFF.

Notes on this clone: The junction does not match germline at one end; this may be a read error. The chain combines TRBV7-8 with TRBJ2-1; 7 positions match TRBD2. The CDR3 covers 16 residues. Germline V gives CDR1 SGHVS, CDR2 FQNEAQ. CDR3 sequence: CASSLFSSDGTTEPLF. The CDR3 region has the DNA TGTGCCAGCAGCTTATTCTCCTCCGATGGGACTACTGAGCCTCTCTTC.

The chain has TRBV29-1 and TRBJ2-7; D call uncertain. Looked up from germline, CDR1 is SQVTM and CDR2 is ANQGSEA. The CDR3 sequence is 12 residues long. V was pared by 4 bases and J by 2 bases, with 9 bases between. Here the CDR3 DNA reads TGCAGCGTTGCACAGCTCCCCTACGAGCAGTACTTC. It specifies CSVAQLPYEQYF.

The chain recombines TRBV7-9 with TRBJ2-5; D is possibly TRBD1 or TRBD2 (5 bases each). Looked up from germline, CDR1 is SEHNR and CDR2 is FQNEAQ (reference sequence). CDR3 length: 13 residues. The V gene lost 9 bases and the J gene lost 0 bases, with 11 bases spanning the gap. CDR3 sequence: CASSGPNQETQYF. CDR3 in DNA: TGTGCCAGTTCGGGACCGAACCAAGAGACCCAGTACTTC.

The rearrangement links TRBV15 to TRBJ2-7; 9 bases map to TRBD1. V lost 0 bases to trimming and J lost 4 bases; unmatched junction nucleotides: 7. The CDR3 has 16 amino acids. CDR1 is LNHNV and CDR2 is YYDKDF in the germline V gene (reference sequence). CDR3 DNA sequence: TGTGCCACCAGCAGAGATGTCGGGACAGGGTTATACGAGCAGTACTTC. Translation gives CATSRDVGTGLYEQYF.

The chain links TRBV7-8 to TRBJ2-1; 14 bases agree with TRBD2. After removal of 5 bases from V and 7 bases from J, the junction contained 7 bases not matched to a gene. In germline, CDR1 is SGHVS, CDR2 FQNEAQ. The length of the CDR3 is 16 residues. CDR3 in DNA: TGTGCCAGCAGCGTCCGGGGACTAGCGGGGGTTAATGAGCAGTTCTTC. Translating gives CASSVRGLAGVNEQFF. The whole variable domain, filled in from reference TRBV7-8 and TRBJ2-1, reads GAGVSQSPRYKVAKRGQDVALRCDPISGHVSLFWYQQALGQGPEFLTYFQNEAQLDKSGLPSDRFFAERPEGSVSTLKIQRTQQEDSAVYLCASSVRGLAGVNEQFFGPGTRLTVL.

The chain couples TRBV5-1 to TRBJ1-2; 7 nucleotides match TRBD1. Germline CDR1 SGHRS, CDR2 YFSETQ. J was trimmed by 3 bases and V by 3 bases; bases with no gene match: 14. This CDR3 is built from 17 residues. The CDR3 loop reads CASSWDSLSPLYYGYTF. The CDR3 DNA follows: TGCGCCAGCAGCTGGGACAGCCTAAGCCCCCTCTACTATGGCTACACCTTC.

This clone was seen a few times. The V call is TRBV4-1, the J call TRBJ2-5, with D tentatively TRBD1 or TRBD2 (6 bases each). V lost 1 base and J lost 3, with 9 bases in between. Germline V gives CDR1 MGHRA, CDR2 YSYEKL. This CDR3 region has 14 residues. Written as DNA, the CDR3 is TGCGCCAGCAGCCAAGTTAGGGGGGAAGAGACCCAGTACTTC. Amino acid sequence: CASSQVRGEETQYF.

The chain has TRBV9 and TRBJ1-2; tentative D call: TRBD1 (5 bases). The germline CDR1 and CDR2 sequences are SGDLS and YYNGEE. The CDR3 has 15 amino acids. The ends were cut back, 3 bases at V and 2 bases at J, with 14 bases in the middle. Written as DNA, the CDR3 is TGTGCCAGCAGCGGACCGACAGAGACGAACTATGGCTACACCTTC. Protein sequence: CASSGPTETNYGYTF.

V and J are TRBV5-6 and TRBJ2-7; 7 bases match TRBD1. Germline V CDR1 and CDR2: SGHDT, YYEEEE. The trim removed 1 base at V and 3 bases at J, leaving 7 bases unmatched. CDR3 length: 15 amino acids. DNA for the CDR3: TGTGCCAGCAGCTTGCCCGGGACAGAATACTACGAGCAGTACTTC. Its translation: CASSLPGTEYYEQYF.

The chain has TRBV19 and TRBJ2-1; a possible D gene is TRBD1 (6 bases). This CDR3 has 18 amino acids. V shed 3 bases and J shed 4 bases, with 22 bases lying between them. CDR1 LNHDA and CDR2 SQIVND come from the germline V gene (reference sequence). The CDR3 reads CASSISLGSDRPYNEQFF. The CDR3 DNA follows: TGTGCCAGTAGTATTAGTCTAGGTTCGGACAGACCTTACAATGAGCAGTTCTTC.

J is TRBJ2-7 and V is TRBV11-3, with a possible D match to TRBD2 (6 bases). The V end was cut by 1 base, the J end by 2 bases, with 12 bases between. The germline V gene has CDR1 SGHNT and CDR2 YENEEA. This CDR3 is built from 15 residues. The CDR3 loop reads CASSLARGGTYEQYF. The CDR3 nucleotides read TGTGCCAGCAGCTTAGCTCGGGGAGGAACCTACGAGCAGTACTTC. Full variable domain (outside the CDR3, taken from reference TRBV11-3 and TRBJ2-7): EAGVVQSPRYKIIEKKQPVAFWCNPISGHNTLYWYLQNLGQGPELLIRYENEEAVDDSQLPKDRFSAERLKGVDSTLKIQPAELGDSAVYLCASSLARGGTYEQYFGPGTRLTVT.

The chain uses TRBV2 and TRBJ1-4, with D unclear. The CDR3 is made up of 13 amino acids. V was shortened by 8 bases and J by 5 bases, with 12 bases between the two germline ends. Germline V CDR1 and CDR2: SNHLY, FYNNEI. The CDR3 loop is CASQTGSNEKLFF. Here the CDR3 DNA reads TGTGCCAGCCAGACGGGATCGAATGAAAAACTGTTTTTT.